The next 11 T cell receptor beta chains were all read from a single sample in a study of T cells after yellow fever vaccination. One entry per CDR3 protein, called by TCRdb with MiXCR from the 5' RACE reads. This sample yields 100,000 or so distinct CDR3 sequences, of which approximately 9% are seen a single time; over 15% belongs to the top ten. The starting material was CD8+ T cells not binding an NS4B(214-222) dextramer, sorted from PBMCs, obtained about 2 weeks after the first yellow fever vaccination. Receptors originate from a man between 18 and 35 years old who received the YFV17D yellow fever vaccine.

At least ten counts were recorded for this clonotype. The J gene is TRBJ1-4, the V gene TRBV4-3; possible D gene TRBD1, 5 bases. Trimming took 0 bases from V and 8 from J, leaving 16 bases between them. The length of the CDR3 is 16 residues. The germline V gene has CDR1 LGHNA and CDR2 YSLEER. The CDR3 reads CASSQDRSGGDEKLFF. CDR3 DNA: TGCGCCAGCAGCCAAGATAGGTCGGGGGGTGACGAAAAACTGTTTTTT.

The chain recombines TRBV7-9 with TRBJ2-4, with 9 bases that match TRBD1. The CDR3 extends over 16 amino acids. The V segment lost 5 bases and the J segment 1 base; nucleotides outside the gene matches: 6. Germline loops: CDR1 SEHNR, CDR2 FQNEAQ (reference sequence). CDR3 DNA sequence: TGTGCCAGCAGCATTACAGGGGGCCGTGCCAAAAACATTCAGTACTTC. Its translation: CASSITGGRAKNIQYF.

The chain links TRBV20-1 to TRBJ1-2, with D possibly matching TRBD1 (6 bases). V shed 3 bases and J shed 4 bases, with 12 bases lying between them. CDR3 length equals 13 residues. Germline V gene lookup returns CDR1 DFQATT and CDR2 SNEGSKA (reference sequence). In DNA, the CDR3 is TGCAGTGCTAGTGACAGGTTGATCTATGGCTACACCTTC. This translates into CSASDRLIYGYTF.

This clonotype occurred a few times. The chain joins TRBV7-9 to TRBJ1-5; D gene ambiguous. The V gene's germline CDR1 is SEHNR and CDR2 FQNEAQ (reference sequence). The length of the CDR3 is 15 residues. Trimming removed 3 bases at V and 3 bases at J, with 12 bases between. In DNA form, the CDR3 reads TGTGCCAGCAGCTTCGACGGGGAGTTCAATCAGCCCCAGCATTTT. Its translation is CASSFDGEFNQPQHF.

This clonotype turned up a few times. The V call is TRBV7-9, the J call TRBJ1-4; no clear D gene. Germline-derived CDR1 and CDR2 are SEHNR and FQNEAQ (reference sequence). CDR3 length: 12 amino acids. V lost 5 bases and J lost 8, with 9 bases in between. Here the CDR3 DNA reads TGTGCCAGCAGCGATCTGGGCGAAAAACTGTTTTTT. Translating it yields CASSDLGEKLFF.

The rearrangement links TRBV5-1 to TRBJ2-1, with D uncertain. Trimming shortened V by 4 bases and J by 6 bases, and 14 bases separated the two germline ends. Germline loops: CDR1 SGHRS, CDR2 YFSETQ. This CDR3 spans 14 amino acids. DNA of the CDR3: TGCGCCAGCAGCCCTACCGGGCCGACCAATGAGCAGTTCTTC. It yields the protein CASSPTGPTNEQFF. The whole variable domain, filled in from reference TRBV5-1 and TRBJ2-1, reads KAGVTQTPRYLIKTRGQQVTLSCSPISGHRSVSWYQQTPGQGLQFLFEYFSETQRNKGNFPGRFSGRQFSNSRSEMNVSTLELGDSALYLCASSPTGPTNEQFFGPGTRLTVL.

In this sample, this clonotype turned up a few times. CDR3 DNA: TGTGCCAGCAGTTACATCCCCGGGGACTATGGCTACACCTTC. Amino acids: CASSYIPGDYGYTF. This rearrangement joins TRBV6-5 to TRBJ1-2; D uncertain. V was trimmed by 2 bases and J by 3 bases, leaving 10 bases between them. Germline-derived CDR1 and CDR2 are MNHEY and SVGAGI. This CDR3 is built from 14 residues.

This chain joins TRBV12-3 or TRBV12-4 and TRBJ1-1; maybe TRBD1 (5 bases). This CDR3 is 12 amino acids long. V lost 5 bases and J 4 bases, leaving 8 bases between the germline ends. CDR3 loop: CASSRGATEAFF. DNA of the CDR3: TGTGCCAGCAGTCGTGGGGCCACTGAAGCTTTCTTT.

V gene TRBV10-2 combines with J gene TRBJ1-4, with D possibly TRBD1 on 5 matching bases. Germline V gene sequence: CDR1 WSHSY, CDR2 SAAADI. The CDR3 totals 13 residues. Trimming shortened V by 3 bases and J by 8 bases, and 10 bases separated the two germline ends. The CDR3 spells CASSDNRREKLFF. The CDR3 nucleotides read TGCGCCAGCAGTGATAACAGGAGGGAAAAACTGTTTTTT.

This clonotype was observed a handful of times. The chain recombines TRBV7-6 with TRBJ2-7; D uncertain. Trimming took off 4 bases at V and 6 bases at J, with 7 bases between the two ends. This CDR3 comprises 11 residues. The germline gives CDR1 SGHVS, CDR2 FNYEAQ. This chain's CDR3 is CASSSRGEQYF. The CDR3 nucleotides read TGTGCCAGCAGCTCCCGAGGCGAGCAGTACTTC. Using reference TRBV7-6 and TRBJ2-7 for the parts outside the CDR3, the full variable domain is GAGVSQSPRYKVTKRGQDVALRCDPISGHVSLYWYRQALGQGPEFLTYFNYEAQQDKSGLPNDRFSAERPEGSISTLTIQRTEQRDSAMYRCASSSRGEQYFGPGTRLTVT.

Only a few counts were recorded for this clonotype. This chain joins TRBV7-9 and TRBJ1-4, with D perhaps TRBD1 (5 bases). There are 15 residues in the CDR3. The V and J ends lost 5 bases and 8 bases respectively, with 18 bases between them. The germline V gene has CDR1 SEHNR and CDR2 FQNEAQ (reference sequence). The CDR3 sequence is CASSVPQVPGEKLFF. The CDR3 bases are TGTGCCAGCAGCGTCCCACAGGTCCCCGGGGAAAAACTGTTTTTT.